Here is one T cell receptor beta chain with its context. This specimen comes from a study of blood T cell repertoires in COVID-19. About the study: The analysed material was cDNA or gDNA that came from T cells, B-cell-depleted T cells, or PBMCs.

CDR1 is MNHEY and CDR2 is SVGAGI in the germline V gene. The CDR3 loop spans 14 amino acids. Trimming left V 8 bases short and J 8 bases short, with 21 bases between. Authors' methods: Amplification from reference gene primers served as the basis for estimated nucleated cell counts. Sequencing used immunoSEQ multiplex PCR; TCRdb keeps in-frame clones, though not all of them. The DNA was the basis for D and trimming; V, J and clone size are from that table. The table has 87,000 or so clones, roughly 86% seen once. This clonotype was sampled from a human donor with acute or convalescent COVID-19. The donor label of this sample is uncertain. V is TRBV6-5 and J is TRBJ1-2; D perhaps matches TRBD1 (6 bases). The source material was peripheral blood. CDR3 nucleotide sequence: TGTGCCAGCTATACCAGGGGAGTCAGGTCGGGCTACACCTTC. Its translation is CASYTRGVRSGYTF.